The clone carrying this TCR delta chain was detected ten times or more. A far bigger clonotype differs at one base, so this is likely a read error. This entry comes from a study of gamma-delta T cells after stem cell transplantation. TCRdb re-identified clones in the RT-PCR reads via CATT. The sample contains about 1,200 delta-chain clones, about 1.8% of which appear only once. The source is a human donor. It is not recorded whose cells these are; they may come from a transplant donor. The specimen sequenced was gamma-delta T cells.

The CDR3 nucleotides are TGTGCCTGTGACCAACTGGGGGATATCGCTAAACTCATCTTT. Residues: CACDQLGDIAKLIF. This chain joins TRDV2 and TRDJ1; 11 bases are a match to TRDD3. This CDR3 spans 14 amino acids. Germline V gene data show CDR1 as GEAIGNYY and CDR2 as EKD. After removal of 3 bases from V and 7 bases from J, the junction contained 6 bases not matched to a gene.